This TCR beta chain is from a study of identical twins. One entry per CDR3 protein, called by TCRdb with MiXCR from the 5' RACE reads. The repertoire includes hundreds of thousands of distinct CDR3 sequences, approximately 7% of them detected once, and roughly 3.7% sits in the top ten. CDR1 is ENHRY and CDR2 is SYGVKD in the germline V gene. V gave up 7 bases and J gave up 5 bases, with 12 bases separating them. This CDR3 comprises 13 residues. These records were also assigned to another study, of yellow fever vaccine responses in identical twins.

The clonotype originates from a woman aged 18-35 years in good health. Sequencing was done on a sample of memory (CD45RO+) T cells sorted from blood. The chain recombines TRBV10-3 with TRBJ2-1; TRBD2 might be the D (6 bases). The CDR3 loop reads CAINGGPHNEQFF. In nucleotides, the CDR3 is TGTGCCATCAACGGGGGACCCCACAATGAGCAGTTCTTC.